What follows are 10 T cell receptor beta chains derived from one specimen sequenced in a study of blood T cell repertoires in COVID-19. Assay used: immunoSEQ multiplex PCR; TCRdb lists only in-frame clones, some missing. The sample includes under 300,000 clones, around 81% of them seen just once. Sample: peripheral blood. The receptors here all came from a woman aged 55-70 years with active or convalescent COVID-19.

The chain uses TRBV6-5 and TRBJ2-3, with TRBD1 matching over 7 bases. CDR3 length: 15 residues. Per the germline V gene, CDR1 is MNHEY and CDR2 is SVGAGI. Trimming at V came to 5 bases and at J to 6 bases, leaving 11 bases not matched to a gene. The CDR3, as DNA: TGTGCCAGCAGTCGGGCAGGGGGATTTTCGGATACGCAGTATTTT. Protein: CASSRAGGFSDTQYF.

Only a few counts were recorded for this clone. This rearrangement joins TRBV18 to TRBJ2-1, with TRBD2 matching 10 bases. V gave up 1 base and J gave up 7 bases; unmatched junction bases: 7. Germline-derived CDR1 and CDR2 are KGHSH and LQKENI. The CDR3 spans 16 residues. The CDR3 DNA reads TGTGCCAGCTCACCACTAAGCGGGGGGGCAAGTAATGAGCAGTTCTTC. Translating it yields CASSPLSGGASNEQFF.

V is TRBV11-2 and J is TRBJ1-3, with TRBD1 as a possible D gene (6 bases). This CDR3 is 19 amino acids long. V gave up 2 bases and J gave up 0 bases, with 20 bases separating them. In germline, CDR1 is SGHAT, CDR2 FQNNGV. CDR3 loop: CASSLLNWDTLGSGNTIYF. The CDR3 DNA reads TGTGCCAGCAGCTTACTAAACTGGGACACGCTGGGCTCTGGAAACACCATATATTTT.

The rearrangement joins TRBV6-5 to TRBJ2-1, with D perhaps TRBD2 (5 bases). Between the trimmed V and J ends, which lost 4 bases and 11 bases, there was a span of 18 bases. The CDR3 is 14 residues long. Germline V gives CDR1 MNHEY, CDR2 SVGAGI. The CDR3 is CASSSLTSRGQQFF. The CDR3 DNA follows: TGTGCCAGCAGTTCCCTAACTAGTCGCGGGCAGCAGTTCTTC.

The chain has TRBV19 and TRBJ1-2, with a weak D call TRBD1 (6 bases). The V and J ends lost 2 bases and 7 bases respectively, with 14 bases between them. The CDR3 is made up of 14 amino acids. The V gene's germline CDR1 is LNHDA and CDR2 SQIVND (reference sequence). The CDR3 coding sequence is TGTGCCAGTAGTATACAGGGGCGAGGCGGTGGCTACACCTTC. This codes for CASSIQGRGGGYTF.

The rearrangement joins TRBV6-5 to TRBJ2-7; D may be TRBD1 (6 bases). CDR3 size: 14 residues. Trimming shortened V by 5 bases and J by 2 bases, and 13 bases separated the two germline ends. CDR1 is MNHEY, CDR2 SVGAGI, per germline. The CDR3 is CASSRQGPTYEQYF. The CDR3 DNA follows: TGTGCCAGCAGTAGGCAGGGGCCCACCTACGAGCAGTACTTC.

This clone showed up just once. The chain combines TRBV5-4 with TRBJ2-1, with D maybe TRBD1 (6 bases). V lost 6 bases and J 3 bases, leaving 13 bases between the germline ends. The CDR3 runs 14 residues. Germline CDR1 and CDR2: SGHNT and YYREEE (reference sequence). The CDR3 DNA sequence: TGTGCCAGCAAGTCGGTAGGGGGCTACAATGAGCAGTTCTTC. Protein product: CASKSVGGYNEQFF.

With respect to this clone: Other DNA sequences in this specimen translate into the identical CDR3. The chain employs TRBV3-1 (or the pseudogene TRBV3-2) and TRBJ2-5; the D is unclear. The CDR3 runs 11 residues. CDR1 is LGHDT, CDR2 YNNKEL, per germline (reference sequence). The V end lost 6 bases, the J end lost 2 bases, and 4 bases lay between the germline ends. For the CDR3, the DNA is TGTGCCAGCAGTCTGCAAGAGACCCAGTACTTC. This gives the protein CASSLQETQYF.

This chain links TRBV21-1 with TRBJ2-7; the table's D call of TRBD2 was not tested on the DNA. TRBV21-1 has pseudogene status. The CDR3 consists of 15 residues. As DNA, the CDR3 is TGTGCCAGCAGCAATCCCGACTGCTCGGCGTGCGAGCAGTACTTC. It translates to CASSNPDCSACEQYF.

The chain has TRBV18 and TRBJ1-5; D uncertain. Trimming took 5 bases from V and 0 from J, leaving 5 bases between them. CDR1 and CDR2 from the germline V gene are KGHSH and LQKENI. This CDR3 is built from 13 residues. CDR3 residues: CASSEASNQPQHF. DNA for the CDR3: TGTGCCAGCTCAGAAGCTAGCAATCAGCCCCAGCATTTT.